The 12 T cell receptor beta chains below come from one sample, sequenced in a study of monozygotic twins with inflammatory bowel disease. TCRdb processed the 5' RACE reads again and assigns one entry to each CDR3 protein, with no DNA. The table lists a few hundred thousand distinct CDR3 sequences, with 2% to 3% in the top ten. The sequencing sample was made of blood. Source of these receptors: a human donor with ulcerative colitis or Crohn's disease, or a healthy co-twin of an affected twin (not recorded which).

The V call is TRBV20-1, the J call TRBJ2-7; TCRdb lists TRBD2, though no DNA is available to test this call. The germline V gene encodes CDR1 DFQATT and CDR2 SNEGSKA (reference sequence). There are 16 residues in the CDR3. CDR3 residues: CSAREMGLADSYEQYF.

The V gene is TRBV11-2, the J gene TRBJ1-5; absent DNA, TCRdb's TRBD1 call cannot be checked. The V gene's germline CDR1 is SGHAT and CDR2 FQNNGV. The CDR3 has 16 residues. The CDR3 loop reads CASSLGTGSSNQPQHF.

CDR3 residues: CASSPGGRASNQPQHF. The chain employs TRBV7-2 and TRBJ1-5. Looked up from germline, CDR1 is SGHTA and CDR2 is FQGNSA. The CDR3 spans 16 residues.

J is TRBJ2-1 and V is TRBV5-1. Germline loops: CDR1 SGHRS, CDR2 YFSETQ. There are 14 residues in the CDR3. The chain's CDR3 is CASSLVYLENEQFF. The full variable domain, with the rest looked up from reference TRBV5-1 and TRBJ2-1, is KAGVTQTPRYLIKTRGQQVTLSCSPISGHRSVSWYQQTPGQGLQFLFEYFSETQRNKGNFPGRFSGRQFSNSRSEMNVSTLELGDSALYLCASSLVYLENEQFFGPGTRLTVL.

This chain joins TRBV16 and TRBJ2-7. Germline CDR1 and CDR2: KGHSY and FQNENV. CDR3 length: 14 amino acids. CDR3 sequence: CASSQSPTAYEQYF.

The chain uses TRBV10-3 and TRBJ2-7; the TCRdb D gene call, TRBD1, has no DNA to confirm it. The CDR3 runs to 15 residues. CDR1 ENHRY and CDR2 SYGVKD come from the germline V gene. CDR3 amino acids: CAIRPGTGGSYEQYF.

This sequence joins TRBV12-3 or TRBV12-4 and TRBJ2-7; TCRdb proposes TRBD1, but this gene call is untestable without DNA. The CDR3 consists of 14 residues. The CDR3: CASSRQGGTYEQYF.

This chain links TRBV5-1 with TRBJ1-2. The CDR3 has 13 residues. Germline values: CDR1 SGHRS, CDR2 YFSETQ. CDR3 sequence: CASSFAAAYGYTF.

The V call is TRBV3-1, the J call TRBJ2-2; the D call from TCRdb, TRBD1, cannot be confirmed without DNA. This CDR3 is built from 16 residues. Germline-derived CDR1 and CDR2 are LGHDT and YNNKEL (reference sequence). CDR3 region: CASSQVDRGNTGELFF.

This chain links TRBV18 with TRBJ2-3; TCRdb names TRBD1, which stays unverified in the absence of DNA. There are 15 residues in the CDR3. Germline CDR1 KGHSH, CDR2 LQKENI. The CDR3 is CASSAPGTRTDTQYF.

V gene TRBV6-2 or TRBV6-3 combines with J gene TRBJ2-1; TCRdb outputs TRBD1, but without DNA this stays unchecked. The CDR3 has 15 residues. From germline, CDR1 is MNHEY and CDR2 SVGEGT. The CDR3 sequence is CASSYADRGYNEQFF.

The J gene is TRBJ2-1, the V gene TRBV27; TCRdb gives TRBD1 as the D gene, but with no DNA this cannot be confirmed. This CDR3 comprises 16 residues. Germline V lookup: CDR1 MNHEY, CDR2 SMNVEV (reference sequence). The CDR3 here is CASSYLRTGGNNEQFF.